Following are 29 T cell receptor beta chains from one sample sequenced in a study of T cell clonality in common variable immunodeficiency (dated by TCRdb to between 2014 and 2017). The library was built by means of the immunoSEQ multiplex PCR assay. TCRdb's version of the immuneACCESS table is confined to in-frame rearrangements and falls short of the full clone set. An unresolved V gene accounts for under half of the shortfall where checked; the remainder is of unknown origin. The sample records 50,000 to 60,000 clones, none occurring a single time. The ten largest clones add up to 5% to 7% of the sample. Sequencing used peripheral blood mononuclear cells. The receptors were sampled from a person aged 18 to 75 in good health.

This clone appeared many times. Coverage ceases 3 residues before the CDR3 finishes, and the germline J gene fills in the end. The rearrangement joins TRBV5-6 to TRBJ2-1; 8 bases align to TRBD1. The germline V gene has CDR1 SGHDT and CDR2 YYEEEE. There are 15 residues in the CDR3. V lost 3 bases, J lost 2 bases, and 4 bases stayed unmatched. CDR3 loop: CASSSRDRPYNEQFF. CDR3 bases read: TGTGCCAGCAGCTCCCGGGACAGGCCCTACAATGAG.

This clone was counted ten times or more. Sequencing ends 3 residues short of the CDR3 end; the germline J gene provides the rest. The V and J genes are TRBV10-3 and TRBJ2-1, with TRBD2 matching 11 bases. V dropped 7 bases and J dropped 3; count of bases not matched to a gene: 8. This CDR3 has 16 residues. From germline, CDR1 is ENHRY and CDR2 SYGVKD. The covered CDR3 bases are TGTGCCATCACCGATCCGACTAGCGGGATCTACAATGAG. Its protein is CAITDPTSGIYNE. The CDR3, in full, reads CAITDPTSGIYNEQFF.

Within the sample, this clone is medium-sized. The CDR3 reads CATSEGTGDLETQYF. Incomplete CDR3 DNA: TGTGCCACCAGTGAGGGGACAGGGGATCTCGAGACC. The rearrangement uses TRBV24-1 and TRBJ2-5; 10 bases align to TRBD1. Sequencing ends 3 residues short of the CDR3 end; the germline J gene provides the rest. V shed 4 bases and J 5 bases; nucleotides not matched to a gene: 6. Germline V gives CDR1 KGHDR, CDR2 SFDVKD. The CDR3 has 15 residues.

This clone was counted ten times or more. CDR3: CASSLFRDTDTQYF. The CDR3 bases that were read are TGCGCCAGCAGCTTGTTTAGAGACACAGATACG. The rearrangement uses TRBV5-1 and TRBJ2-3, with D hard to call. The read is 3 residues too short to cover the CDR3 end, so that end is filled in from the germline J gene. The V end was cut by 1 base, the J end by 2 bases, with 8 bases between. The germline gives CDR1 SGHRS, CDR2 YFSETQ. The length of the CDR3 is 14 residues.

This clone was recorded at least ten times. The CDR3 extends 3 residues past the end of the read, so its final part is completed from the germline J gene. The chain recombines TRBV10-2 with TRBJ2-3; 7 bases line up with TRBD2. The V gene's germline CDR1 is WSHSY and CDR2 SAAADI. Losses at the gene ends were 5 bases for V and 5 bases for J; bases not matched to a gene: 7. The CDR3 has 14 residues. CDR3 bases read: TGCGCCAGCAGTAAAGGACTAGAAAGAGATACG. Protein product: CASSKGLERDT. The CDR3 in its entirety is CASSKGLERDTQYF.

This clone showed up many times. Sequencing ends 3 residues short of the CDR3 end; the germline J gene provides the rest. The chain is built from TRBV6-2 or TRBV6-3 and TRBJ2-4, with 12 nucleotides matching TRBD2. J lost 2 bases, V lost 6 bases, and 5 bases had no gene match. There are 16 residues in the CDR3. The germline V gene encodes CDR1 MNHEY and CDR2 SVGEGT. The sequenced part of the CDR3 DNA is TGTGCCAGCAGGATCCTAGCGGGAGGGCCCAAAAACATT. It encodes CASRILAGGPKNI. The whole CDR3 reads CASRILAGGPKNIQYF.

This clone was recorded at least ten times. The DNA ends 3 residues before the CDR3 does, and the rest of the CDR3 is filled in from the germline J gene. This sequence joins TRBV18 and TRBJ2-2; 8 nucleotides match TRBD2. The V and J ends lost 3 bases and 1 base, in that order; junction bases with no gene match: 1. Per the germline V gene, CDR1 is KGHSH and CDR2 is LQKENI. This CDR3 spans 15 amino acids. The CDR3 reads CASSPGLGNTGELFF. Incomplete CDR3 DNA: TGTGCCAGCTCACCGGGACTAGGGAACACCGGGGAG.

This clone occurred many times. Read coverage stops 3 residues before the CDR3 terminus; the germline J gene supplies the remainder. This chain uses TRBV20-1 with TRBJ2-7; TRBD2 agrees at 10 bases. The V gene end was trimmed by 3 bases and the J gene end by 1 base; junction bases not matched to a gene: 12. Germline V lookup: CDR1 DFQATT, CDR2 SNEGSKA (reference sequence). This CDR3 region has 17 residues. The CDR3 is CSASPGLAPPRSYEQYF. CDR3 bases read: TGCAGTGCTAGTCCGGGACTAGCGCCTCCTCGGTCCTACGAG.

The sequenced CDR3 bases are TGTGCCAGAAGCCCGGGCGCTAAGGGGACCTACGAG. It specifies CARSPGAKGTYE. The entire CDR3 sequence reads CARSPGAKGTYEQYF. V usage is TRBV5-3 and J usage is TRBJ2-7, with D possibly TRBD1 on 5 matching bases. From the germline J gene comes the end of the CDR3, since the read stops 3 residues before it. TRBV5-3 is reported as an ORF; its role is uncertain. The CDR3 runs to 15 residues. Trimming removed 4 bases from V and 2 bases from J, with 16 bases in between.

This clone was detected ten times or more. CDR3 amino acids: CASSPIPGTGELFF. CDR3 DNA, as far as it was read: TGTGCCAGCAGTCCTATACCAGGGACCGGGGAG. This chain connects TRBV13 to TRBJ2-2; a weak D match, TRBD1 (5 bases). The read finishes 3 residues shy of the CDR3 end, and the germline J gene is used to complete it. Germline CDR1 reads PRHDT; CDR2 reads FYEKMQ (reference sequence). The CDR3 length is 14 residues. Between the trimmed V and J ends, which lost 6 bases and 5 bases, there was a span of 13 bases.

This clone appeared many times. The read gets to within 3 residues of the CDR3 end, and the germline J gene fills in the rest. This chain uses TRBV5-1 with TRBJ2-6; 10 nucleotides line up with TRBD1. The CDR3 is made up of 18 amino acids. Germline values: CDR1 SGHRS, CDR2 YFSETQ. Trimming cost V 4 bases and J 2 bases; bases outside gene matches: 9. CDR3 residues: CASSRTGQGIPGANVLTF. The sequenced part of the CDR3 DNA is TGCGCCAGCAGCCGGACGGGACAGGGGATCCCTGGGGCCAACGTC.

This clone was detected ten times or more. The observed sequence ends 3 residues before the CDR3 terminus, with the missing tail filled in from the germline J gene. This sample also contains other DNA sequences that code for the same CDR3. The rearrangement joins TRBV18 to TRBJ1-1, with TRBD1 identical over 8 bases. The germline V gene encodes CDR1 KGHSH and CDR2 LQKENI. J gave up 1 base and V 3 bases, and 1 base lay outside the gene matches. The CDR3 has 14 residues. CDR3 in amino acids: CASSPGTGNTEAFF. The sequenced part of the CDR3 DNA is TGTGCCAGCTCACCCGGGACAGGGAACACTGAA.

This clone turned up a few times. The sequence runs out 3 residues before the end of the CDR3; the remainder is reconstructed from the germline J gene. The rearrangement uses TRBV11-2 and TRBJ1-2, with D possibly TRBD1 on 5 matching bases. Trimming shortened V by 1 base and J by 3 bases, and 12 bases separated the two germline ends. This CDR3 is built from 15 residues. Germline CDR1 SGHAT, CDR2 FQNNGV. CDR3 protein: CASSLVGEADYGYTF. The covered CDR3 bases are TGTGCCAGCAGCTTAGTAGGGGAGGCTGACTATGGC.

This clone was found many times. The sequence runs out 3 residues before the end of the CDR3; the remainder is reconstructed from the germline J gene. The V call is TRBV13, the J call TRBJ2-7; 13 positions agree with TRBD2. The CDR3 length is 14 residues. Germline CDR1 is PRHDT and CDR2 is FYEKMQ (reference sequence). The V gene end was trimmed by 5 bases and the J gene end by 4 bases; junction bases not matched to a gene: 2. The sequenced part of the CDR3 DNA is TGTGCCAGCAGCACGGGACTAGCGGGATACGAG. Protein sequence: CASSTGLAGYE. The whole CDR3 sequence reads CASSTGLAGYEQYF.

This clone has a count of ten or more. The read ends 3 residues before the CDR3 terminus; that terminus is restored from the germline J gene. V gene TRBV5-1 combines with J gene TRBJ2-3, with a tentative D call TRBD1 (5 bases). The V end lost 0 bases, the J end lost 8 bases, and 10 bases lay between the germline ends. The CDR3 contains 13 residues. Germline loops: CDR1 SGHRS, CDR2 YFSETQ. The CDR3 protein is CASSLGQRTTQYF. CDR3 DNA, as far as it was read: TGCGCCAGCAGCTTGGGACAGCGTACTACG. The variable domain in full, completed from reference TRBV5-1 and TRBJ2-3, reads KAGVTQTPRYLIKTRGQQVTLSCSPISGHRSVSWYQQTPGQGLQFLFEYFSETQRNKGNFPGRFSGRQFSNSRSEMNVSTLELGDSALYLCASSLGQRTTQYFGPGTRLTVL.

As concerns this clone: Read sequence stops 3 residues before the CDR3 end, and the germline J gene provides the missing end. In the same sample, other DNA sequences code for this CDR3. V usage is TRBV7-9 and J usage is TRBJ1-2; TRBD1 aligns across 7 bases. The trim removed 5 bases at V and 6 bases at J, leaving 3 bases unmatched. The CDR3 totals 12 residues. Germline V gene data show CDR1 as SEHNR and CDR2 as FQNEAQ (reference sequence). Incomplete CDR3 DNA: TGTGCCAGCAGCACGGGGACAGATGGC. It translates to CASSTGTDG. The entire CDR3 protein is CASSTGTDGYTF.

This clone was detected ten times or more. The CDR3 is cut off 3 residues early in the read; its end comes from the germline J gene. V is TRBV4-2 and J is TRBJ1-2; TRBD1 matches at 11 bases. Germline CDR1 LGHNA, CDR2 YNFKEQ. The CDR3 runs 18 residues. The V and J ends lost 1 base and 6 bases, in that order; junction bases with no gene match: 13. CDR3 residues: CASSQGINRDRGAHGYTF. The CDR3 DNA, read in part, is TGTGCCAGCAGCCAAGGGATCAACCGGGACAGGGGGGCGCATGGC.

This clone occurred many times. The read halts 3 residues ahead of the CDR3 end, with the missing end drawn from the germline J gene. The chain couples TRBV18 to TRBJ2-6; maybe TRBD1 (5 bases). The germline V gene encodes CDR1 KGHSH and CDR2 LQKENI. This CDR3 spans 15 amino acids. The V end lost 4 bases, the J end lost 0 bases, and 7 bases lay between the germline ends. The covered CDR3 bases are TGTGCCAGCTCACTTGACAGCTCTGGGGCCAACGTC. Protein: CASSLDSSGANV. The entire CDR3 reads CASSLDSSGANVLTF.

This clone showed up many times. The read stops 3 residues short of the end of the CDR3; the missing end is completed from the germline J gene. V gene TRBV2 combines with J gene TRBJ2-3; 10 bases agree with TRBD2. Germline V gives CDR1 SNHLY, CDR2 FYNNEI. After removal of 7 bases from V and 6 bases from J, the junction contained 7 bases not matched to a gene. The CDR3 is 14 amino acids. The sequenced part of the CDR3 DNA is TGTGCCAGCAAGCTAGCGGGAGTTGCGGATACG. Amino acid sequence: CASKLAGVADT. The whole CDR3 reads CASKLAGVADTQYF.

This clone occurred many times. The read is 3 residues too short to cover the CDR3 end, so that end is filled in from the germline J gene. This sequence joins TRBV5-4 and TRBJ1-5, with 8 bases identical to TRBD1. The trim removed 4 bases at V and 8 bases at J, leaving 5 bases unmatched. The CDR3 length is 13 residues. Germline lookup yields CDR1 SGHNT and CDR2 YYREEE (reference sequence). The CDR3 DNA, read in part, is TGTGCCAGCAGCAGCGGACAGGGTGAGCCC. The encoded protein is CASSSGQGEP. The whole CDR3 protein is CASSSGQGEPQHF.

This clone came up many times. The sequenced fragment ends 3 residues before the CDR3 boundary, so the rest is inferred from the germline J gene. The chain carries TRBV20-1 and TRBJ2-5; D is unclear. The length of the CDR3 is 15 residues. The ends were cut back, 0 bases at V and 5 bases at J, with 16 bases in the middle. CDR1 is DFQATT, CDR2 SNEGSKA, per germline (reference sequence). The CDR3 DNA, read in part, is TGCAGTGCTAGAGATCAACGGTCCGTCAGGGAGACC. This codes for CSARDQRSVRET. The full-length CDR3 reads as CSARDQRSVRETQYF.

This clone was seen ten or more times. The CDR3 is cut off 3 residues early in the read; its end comes from the germline J gene. This rearrangement joins TRBV20-1 to TRBJ2-1; D not resolved. The germline V and J ends were trimmed by 2 bases and 6 bases, with 11 bases remaining between them. Germline assignment: CDR1 DFQATT and CDR2 SNEGSKA (reference sequence). The CDR3 spans 13 residues. The CDR3 region is CSARFIVRNEQFF. CDR3 DNA (partial): TGCAGTGCTAGATTTATTGTGCGCAATGAG.

This clone was detected ten times or more. The missing CDR3 end, 3 residues past where the read stops, is filled in from the germline J gene. This chain connects TRBV10-3 to TRBJ2-7, with D hard to call. This CDR3 has 14 residues. The germline V and J ends were trimmed by 4 bases and 3 bases, with 13 bases remaining between them. Germline V gene sequence: CDR1 ENHRY, CDR2 SYGVKD. CDR3 DNA, as far as it was read: TGTGCCATCAGTGTCAACCCAACAGACTACGAG. Residues: CAISVNPTDYE. The entire CDR3 protein reads CAISVNPTDYEQYF.

At least ten counts were recorded for this clone. The CDR3 end lies 3 residues beyond the end of the read and is filled in from the germline J gene. The rearrangement links TRBV7-2 to TRBJ2-4; D is undetermined. Germline V lookup: CDR1 SGHTA, CDR2 FQGNSA. The CDR3 consists of 14 residues. Trimming removed 1 base at V and 6 bases at J, with 10 bases between. Partial CDR3 DNA: TGTGCCAGCAGCTTAGAATACACTATAAACATT. Its translation is CASSLEYTINI. The whole CDR3 is CASSLEYTINIQYF.

This clone was seen many times. CDR3 loop: CASSSLGVNSYNEQFF. CDR3 bases read: TGCGCCAGCAGCTCCCTCGGGGTAAACTCCTACAATGAG. J is TRBJ2-1 and V is TRBV5-1; D is possibly TRBD2 (5 bases). The sequenced fragment ends 3 residues before the CDR3 boundary, so the rest is inferred from the germline J gene. The CDR3 consists of 16 residues. V was clipped by 3 bases and J by 0 bases, with 13 bases between them. Germline CDR1 is SGHRS and CDR2 is YFSETQ.

This clone has ten or more counts. The read is 3 residues too short to cover the CDR3 end, so that end is filled in from the germline J gene. The V gene is TRBV2, the J gene TRBJ1-6, with 8 bases aligning to TRBD1. The germline gives CDR1 SNHLY, CDR2 FYNNEI. Trimming at V came to 6 bases and at J to 9 bases, leaving 7 bases not matched to a gene. This CDR3 spans 14 amino acids. CDR3 DNA (partial): TGTGCCAGCAGACCCGGGACAGGAGCTTCACCC. Translated, it gives CASRPGTGASP. The complete CDR3 sequence is CASRPGTGASPLHF.

This clone was recorded many times. The CDR3 here is CSVEDRGFSYNEQFF. The DNA read from the CDR3 is TGCAGCGTTGAAGATCGGGGATTCTCCTACAATGAG. The V and J genes are TRBV29-1 and TRBJ2-1; D possibly corresponds to TRBD2 (5 bases). The observed sequence ends 3 residues before the CDR3 terminus, with the missing tail filled in from the germline J gene. V dropped 0 bases and J dropped 0 bases, with 9 bases sitting between them. This CDR3 comprises 15 residues. From germline, CDR1 is SQVTM and CDR2 ANQGSEA.

Many counts were recorded for this clone. The read stops 3 residues short of the end of the CDR3; the missing end is completed from the germline J gene. The J gene is TRBJ1-1, the V gene TRBV6-2 or TRBV6-3; D is unclear. CDR3 size: 16 residues. Germline V gives CDR1 MNHEY, CDR2 SVGEGT. V lost 6 bases to trimming and J lost 7 bases, with 24 bases between them. Incomplete CDR3 DNA: TGTGCCAGCAGCCTCCAAAGAGGGCGCGGGAATGGTGAA. Protein: CASSLQRGRGNGE. The full CDR3 sequence reads CASSLQRGRGNGEAFF.

This clone was found many times. The missing CDR3 end, 3 residues past where the read stops, is filled in from the germline J gene. The rearrangement joins TRBV18 to TRBJ2-1; the D gene is possibly TRBD2 (5 bases). The germline V gene encodes CDR1 KGHSH and CDR2 LQKENI. Trimming pared 5 bases from V and 8 bases from J, leaving 28 bases between. This CDR3 is built from 18 residues. The CDR3 DNA, read in part, is TGTGCCAGCTCATCCGTCCTTTCCGTATTTTCGGGGAAATATGAG. Residues: CASSSVLSVFSGKYE. The CDR3 reads in full as CASSSVLSVFSGKYEQFF. The full variable domain, rest sourced from reference TRBV18 and TRBJ2-1, is NAGVMQNPRHLVRRRGQEARLRCSPMKGHSHVYWYRQLPEEGLKFMVYLQKENIIDESGMPKERFSAEFPKEGPSILRIQQVVRGDSAAYFCASSSVLSVFSGKYEQFFGPGTRLTVL.